This T cell receptor (beta chain) was captured in a study of response to subunit inactivated influenza vaccine. Whole-study findings and limits: Each seasonal influenza vaccination, the authors suggested, recruits few new T cells.

TCRdb passed the RT-PCR reads through MiXCR, listing each CDR3 protein once. Seen here are around 530,000 distinct CDR3 sequences, about 10% observed once, and the top ten hold roughly a tenth. The J segment lost 7 bases and the V segment lost 5 bases, leaving 7 bases of the junction unmatched. Germline values: CDR1 SQVTM, CDR2 ANQGSEA. The CDR3 loop spans 13 amino acids. About this clonotype itself: Its target is unknown.

This TCR derives from a man aged 50 to 60 who received an inactivated influenza vaccine. The starting material was PBMCs from blood, obtained on the day of vaccination. This chain connects TRBV29-1 to TRBJ2-2; 7 nucleotides agree with TRBD2. The CDR3 spells CSVMRGFGGELFF. The CDR3 coding sequence is TGCAGCGTTATGCGGGGGTTCGGCGGGGAGCTGTTTTTT.